The source of this T cell receptor beta chain is a study of CD4 and CD8 cells across lung adenocarcinoma regions. The CDR3 is 16 residues long. Trimming left V 0 bases short and J 2 bases short, with 10 bases between. Germline V CDR1 and CDR2: SGHVS, FNYEAQ. TCRdb recomputed calls from the PCR reads with MiXCR, one row per CDR3 protein. The sample includes about 5,300 distinct CDR3 sequences, around 68% seen only once; the top ten take about 24%. Samples came from patients with localized non-small cell lung adenocarcinoma. This sequence was found in a female donor with lung adenocarcinoma. The CD4 and CD8 labels of this study may be unreliable. V usage is TRBV7-6 and J usage is TRBJ2-2; D gene uncertain. Sequencing used CD4+ T cells from the center of a lung tumor. CDR3 DNA sequence: TGTGCCAGCAGCTTAGCGTTAACTTCTAACACCGGGGAGCTGTTTTTT. The encoded protein is CASSLALTSNTGELFF.